A selection of T cell receptor beta chains follows, all from one sample in a study of T cell responses to AZD1222 COVID-19 vaccine. Using immunoSEQ multiplex PCR, the repertoire was profiled, and TCRdb retains in-frame clones only, with some absent. The sample consists of tens of thousands of clones, 91% of them appearing once. The material sequenced was peripheral blood, taken 28 days after the second AZD1222 dose. The receptors here all came from an adult who received the AZD1222 COVID-19 vaccine. Both conserved end residues are part of each CDR3. Each record gives: V gene, D gene, clone size, J gene, CDR3 DNA, CDR3 protein. A D gene is named only where the DNA matches it firmly. Not all rows give a size; the values are once, few, many and, for expanded clones, a class.

TRBV7-2	TRBD2	NA	TRBJ2-7	TGTGCCATCGGGGGAGCGGGAGCTATGTACGAGCAGTACTTC	CAIGGAGAMYEQYF
TRBV19	NA	NA	TRBJ1-5	TGTGCCAGTAGTCTGTGGAGCACGGAGCCCCAGCATTTT	CASSLWSTEPQHF
TRBV6-5	TRBD1	NA	TRBJ2-1	TGTGCCAGCAGTTACTCGAGGGGGCACCTAGCCAATGAGCAGTTCTTC	CASSYSRGHLANEQFF
TRBV7-9	TRBD2	NA	TRBJ2-5	TGTGCCAGCAGCCTTAGCGGGGGAGAGACCCAGTACTTC	CASSLSGGETQYF
TRBV7-7	TRBD2	NA	TRBJ2-1	TGTGCTAGCAGCTTACTAGCGGGAGCCTACAATGAGCAGTTCTTC	CASSLLAGAYNEQFF
TRBV7-3	TRBD1	NA	TRBJ2-3	TGTGCCAGCAGCGATTCCGGGACAGGGTCTCCCGCAGATACGCAGTATTTT	CASSDSGTGSPADTQYF
TRBV7-3	NA	NA	TRBJ2-1	TGTGCCAGCAGCGGGGCCTTGGGCCATGAGCAGTTCTTC	CASSGALGHEQFF
TRBV19	TRBD1	NA	TRBJ2-7	TGTGCCAGTAGTATGTGGACAGGGGTAAACTACGAGCAGTACTTC	CASSMWTGVNYEQYF
TRBV7-9	NA	NA	TRBJ2-7	TGTGCCAGCAGCTTAGGAAGACAGACCTACGAGCAGTACTTC	CASSLGRQTYEQYF
TRBV7-2	TRBD1	NA	TRBJ1-2	TGTGCCAGCAGCTTCGACAGGGGTTTTGAAATTTATGGCTACACCTTC	CASSFDRGFEIYGYTF
TRBV2	TRBD1	NA	TRBJ1-3	TGTGCCAGCAGTGGGACAGGGGAGCCCAGAAACACCATATATTTT	CASSGTGEPRNTIYF
TRBV7-2	NA	NA	TRBJ2-3	TGTGCCAGCAGCTTATGGGGCGGCACAGATACGCAGTATTTT	CASSLWGGTDTQYF
TRBV28	TRBD1	NA	TRBJ2-2	TGTGCCAGCAGTTTTGGGGACAGGAACACCGGGGAGCTGTTTTTT	CASSFGDRNTGELFF
TRBV6-2/TRBV6-3	NA	NA	TRBJ2-7	TGTGCCAGCAGTTGGGCTAGCTCCTACGAGCAGTACTTC	CASSWASSYEQYF
TRBV10-3	NA	NA	TRBJ2-7	TGTGCCATCACCCCCGGGACACTCGGCAAGCAGTACTTC	CAITPGTLGKQYF
TRBV7-9	TRBD1	few	TRBJ1-6	TGTGCCAGCCGGGACAGGAGCTCCTATAATTCACCCCTCCACTTT	CASRDRSSYNSPLHF
TRBV6-5	NA	NA	TRBJ1-1	TGTGCCAGCAGTCCCCCCCTAGGGATGGAGACTGAAGCTTTCTTT	CASSPPLGMETEAFF
TRBV19	TRBD2	once	TRBJ2-3	TGTGCCTCCGGGGAGGGTAGCACAGATACGCAGTATTTT	CASGEGSTDTQYF
TRBV9	NA	once	TRBJ2-7	TGTGCCAGCAGCGTAGGGCTCGCTGAAGCGGACATGCAGTACTTC	CASSVGLAEADMQYF
TRBV9	NA	NA	TRBJ1-1	TGTGCCAGCAGCGTAGGGCTGGGGAACACTGAAGCTTTCTTT	CASSVGLGNTEAFF
TRBV28	TRBD2	NA	TRBJ2-7	TGTGCCAGCAGCAAGACTAGCCGCTTTTCGCAGTACTTC	CASSKTSRFSQYF
TRBV14	NA	NA	TRBJ2-2	TGTGCCAGCAGCCGCGCTCGCAGCGGGGAGCTGTTTTTT	CASSRARSGELFF
TRBV15	TRBD1	NA	TRBJ2-7	TGTGCCACCAGCAGGGCTAACAGGGGGCCCTTCTACGAGCAGTACTTC	CATSRANRGPFYEQYF
TRBV5-1	NA	NA	TRBJ2-3	TGCGCCAGCAGCGTGGGAGGCGGGGATACGCAGTATTTT	CASSVGGGDTQYF
TRBV5-4	NA	NA	TRBJ2-7	TGTGCCAGCAGCCCCAGCGGAAGCTCCTACGAGCAGTACTTC	CASSPSGSSYEQYF
TRBV15	NA	NA	TRBJ1-1	TGTGCCACCAGCAGTGAGGGGCGGACTGAAGCTTTCTTT	CATSSEGRTEAFF
TRBV6-5	NA	NA	TRBJ1-2	TGTGCCAGCAGAATGGACAGCCTGACTATGGATGGCTACACCTTC	CASRMDSLTMDGYTF
TRBV11-2	TRBD1	NA	TRBJ1-4	TGTGCCAGCTCCCCCGACGGACAGGGGAGGGGTGAAAAACTGTTTTTT	CASSPDGQGRGEKLFF
TRBV6-2/TRBV6-3	TRBD1	NA	TRBJ1-5	TGTGCCAGCAGTCTCAGGGGGAGCAATCAGCCCCAGCATTTT	CASSLRGSNQPQHF
TRBV29-1	NA	NA	TRBJ1-4	TGCAGCGTTGTATCCGACCCACGGGGGGAACTGTTTTTT	CSVVSDPRGELFF
TRBV5-1	NA	NA	TRBJ2-2	TGCGCCAGCAGCCCCGGACAGACGAACACCGGGGAGCTGTTTTTT	CASSPGQTNTGELFF
TRBV18	NA	NA	TRBJ1-5	TGTGCCAGCTCACCGGGCGAGAATCAGCCCCAGCATTTT	CASSPGENQPQHF
TRBV7-2	TRBD2	NA	TRBJ2-1	TGTGCCAGCAGCCCCCGGACTAGCGGGAGGGCCCGGCCCGGCAATGAGCAGTTCTTC	CASSPRTSGRARPGNEQFF
TRBV6-5	NA	NA	TRBJ2-1	TGTGCCAGCGGAGGATGGAATGAGCAGTTCTTC	CASGGWNEQFF
TRBV29-1	NA	NA	TRBJ2-1	TGCAGCGTTGTAACAGCCGCATACAATGAGCAGTTCTTC	CSVVTAAYNEQFF
TRBV3-1/TRBV3-2	NA	NA	TRBJ1-6	TGTGCCAGCAGCCAAGTACTGACTAATTCACCCCTCCACTTT	CASSQVLTNSPLHF
TRBV30	NA	NA	TRBJ2-4	TGTGCCTGGAGTGTCTACAGGGAAAGAAACATTCAGTACTTC	CAWSVYRERNIQYF
TRBV6-2/TRBV6-3	TRBD1	NA	TRBJ1-6	TGTGCCAGCAGTCTCGGACAGGGGGCGAATTCACCCCTCCACTTT	CASSLGQGANSPLHF
TRBV6-5	TRBD2	NA	TRBJ2-2	TGTGCCAGCAGTTCCCTAGCGGGGAGAAAGGCCGGGGAGCTGTTTTTT	CASSSLAGRKAGELFF
TRBV3-1/TRBV3-2	NA	NA	TRBJ1-5	TGTGCCAGCAGCCAAGAACCAGATAGCAATCAGCCCCAGCATTTT	CASSQEPDSNQPQHF
TRBV2	NA	NA	TRBJ1-2	TGTGCCAGCAGTGAGGGCAAGGGAGTCTATGGCTACACCTTC	CASSEGKGVYGYTF
TRBV5-4	NA	NA	TRBJ1-3	TGTGCCAGCAGCTCAGGACAGCGGAACTCTGGAAACACCATATATTTT	CASSSGQRNSGNTIYF
TRBV28	NA	NA	TRBJ1-3	TGTGCCAGCAACCCCCAGGCGACAATCTCTGGAAACACCATATATTTT	CASNPQATISGNTIYF
TRBV12-3/TRBV12-4	NA	once	TRBJ2-3	TGTGCCAGCAGTCACAGGAGCACAGATACGCAGTATTTT	CASSHRSTDTQYF
TRBV5-1	NA	NA	TRBJ2-7	TGCGCCAGCAGCTTGGTTCCAGGGGACTCCTCCTACGAGCAGTACTTC	CASSLVPGDSSYEQYF
TRBV15	NA	few	TRBJ1-6	TGTGCCACCGGGAGGGGTTATAATTCACCCCTCCACTTT	CATGRGYNSPLHF
TRBV15	NA	NA	TRBJ1-5	TGTGCCACCAGCAGCCCTGGCAGGACAAATCAGCCCCAGCATTTT	CATSSPGRTNQPQHF
TRBV9	TRBD1	NA	TRBJ1-2	TGTGCCAGCAGCGCCCCAGGGGGGGCGACTGGCTACACCTTC	CASSAPGGATGYTF
TRBV18	NA	NA	TRBJ2-5	TGTGCCAGCTCACCTCCTAGCGTACAAGAGACCCAGTACTTC	CASSPPSVQETQYF
TRBV7-8	TRBD2	NA	TRBJ2-7	TGTGCCAGCAGTTCAGCGGGGGTAGCAGTCGAGCAGTACTTC	CASSSAGVAVEQYF
TRBV7-6	TRBD2	NA	TRBJ2-3	TGTGCCAGCAGCCAGACTAGCGGGAGAGGTACAGATACGCAGTATTTT	CASSQTSGRGTDTQYF
TRBV5-1	NA	NA	TRBJ2-7	TGCGCCAGCAGCACTGGGGTAGGGGGCTACGAGCAGTACTTC	CASSTGVGGYEQYF
TRBV3-1/TRBV3-2	NA	large	TRBJ2-7	TGTGCCAGCAGCCAAGACTCCGGGTACGAGCAGTACTTC	CASSQDSGYEQYF